The T cell receptor (beta chain) under discussion was sequenced for a study of cytomegalovirus exposure and HLA in healthy donors. Study observations and caveats: Published work reported that the classifier diagnosed cytomegalovirus status with high specificity and sensitivity. Earlier analysis found most TCR beta V segments productive about 90% or about 30% of the time.

Among the donors, all were healthy bone marrow donors. V dropped 5 bases and J dropped 5 bases, with 9 bases sitting between them. Germline loops: CDR1 LNHDA, CDR2 SQIVND (reference sequence). The CDR3 contains 12 residues. Vbeta (60) and Jbeta (13) primers were used in the PCR. This table comes from immunoSEQ multiplex PCR, and its TCRdb copy is limited to in-frame clones, with some not included. Of 130,000 to 150,000 clones listed, about four fifths are singletons. As concerns this clone: Its matching antigen is unknown.

Sequencing used PBMCs. The J gene is TRBJ2-5, the V gene TRBV19; D not certain. The clonotype comes from a man in his forties or fifties in good health and CMV-seropositive. The CDR3 loop is CASSAFRETQYF. In DNA form, the CDR3 reads TGTGCCAGTAGTGCGTTCAGGGAGACCCAGTACTTC.